This entry is about one T cell receptor beta chain. What it recognizes is unknown. The data derive from a study of T cells after yellow fever vaccination. About the research overall: Researchers used SMART-Seq v4 Ultra Low Input to prepare fractions that had low cell numbers.

Template-switching 5'RACE yielded the TCR cDNA; a universal primer site and UMIs were added in the process. TCRdb recomputed calls from the 5' RACE reads with MiXCR, one row per CDR3 protein. The sample consists of hundreds of thousands of distinct CDR3 sequences, over 15% of them appearing once. V was cut by 2 bases and J by 6 bases, with 13 bases left in between. The germline V gene has CDR1 SGDLS and CDR2 YYNGEE. The CDR3 is 14 amino acids. General observations from the study: By day 5 rather than day 15, the secondary response had peaked, though it was weaker. Any FACS-sorted repertoire could hold abundant clonotypes that contaminate it from the bulk population.

The sample here was PBMCs, taken before the yellow fever booster vaccination. The source is a man younger than 35 who received the YFV17D yellow fever vaccine. The chain links TRBV9 to TRBJ2-3; tentatively, D is TRBD2 (7 bases). CDR3 bases: TGTGCCAGCAGCGTCCGGGGGGCCGTGGATACGCAGTATTTT. The encoded protein is CASSVRGAVDTQYF.